The entry below describes one T cell receptor (beta chain). These data belong to a study of blood T cell repertoires in COVID-19. As for the study in general: Sites in the United States, Italy and Spain provided acute and convalescent COVID-19 samples.

Sequencing was performed with immunoSEQ multiplex PCR; in TCRdb, only in-frame clones are kept and a portion is missing. The sample consists of 50,000 to 60,000 clones, 65% to 90% of them appearing once. V was trimmed by 4 bases and J by 1 base, leaving 11 bases between them. The CDR3 contains 14 residues. Germline V gene data show CDR1 as SGDLS and CDR2 as YYNGEE. Sequenced material: peripheral blood. This sequence joins TRBV9 and TRBJ1-1; TRBD1 is a possible D gene (5 bases). The origin of this receptor is a human donor in a cohort sampled during active COVID-19. For the CDR3, the DNA is TGTGCCAGCAGCTGGACCGGACAGAACACTGAAGCTTTCTTT. It is translated as CASSWTGQNTEAFF. The whole variable domain, filled in from reference TRBV9 and TRBJ1-1, reads DSGVTQTPKHLITATGQRVTLRCSPRSGDLSVYWYQQSLDQGLQFLIQYYNGEERAKGNILERFSAQQFPDLHSELNLSSLELGDSALYFCASSWTGQNTEAFFGQGTRLTVV.